These 5 T cell receptor beta chains came from one sample sequenced in a study of response to subunit inactivated influenza vaccine. MiXCR, run by TCRdb on the RT-PCR reads, gives a single entry per CDR3 protein. This table has roughly 550,000 distinct CDR3 sequences, 20% to 25% appearing once. This sample was shared with a second study, whose subject was T cells expressing NK-cell markers. Per that paper: In generating TCR beta cDNA, 5'RACE template switching with UMIs was used.

The sample was CD4+ T cells sorted from PBMCs, taken roughly 12 days after vaccination. These receptors originate from a middle-aged man who received an inactivated influenza vaccine.

This clonotype appeared many times. The chain employs TRBV7-6 and TRBJ2-3, with D hard to call. Deletions cut 5 bases from V and 0 bases from J, with 15 bases between. The CDR3 has 16 amino acids. Germline loops: CDR1 SGHVS, CDR2 FNYEAQ. CDR3 sequence (DNA): TGTGCCAGCAGCCCCCGCTCTGGTAGCAGCACAGATACGCAGTATTTT. Protein: CASSPRSGSSTDTQYF.

The V call is TRBV12-3 or TRBV12-4, the J call TRBJ2-1, with D perhaps TRBD1 or TRBD2 (5 bases each). The CDR3 spans 14 residues. The ends were cut back, 3 bases at V and 9 bases at J, with 15 bases in the middle. Written as DNA, the CDR3 is TGTGCCAGCAGTTTGGGGGAGAGCCGCCGTGAGCAGTTCTTC. Protein: CASSLGESRREQFF.

The chain combines TRBV3-1 with TRBJ2-1; the match to TRBD2 covers 12 bases. This CDR3 region has 16 residues. Germline V gene sequence: CDR1 LGHDT, CDR2 YNNKEL (reference sequence). Trimming cost V 4 bases and J 3 bases; bases outside gene matches: 4. The CDR3 reads CASSPRTSGVYNEQFF. The CDR3 DNA follows: TGTGCCAGCAGCCCGCGGACTAGCGGGGTCTACAATGAGCAGTTCTTC.

The CDR3 nucleotides read TGCAGTGCTAGTGCTAGCGGGAGAATTAATGAGCAGTTCTTC. Protein: CSASASGRINEQFF. The chain joins TRBV20-1 to TRBJ2-1; 10 bases are a match to TRBD2. Trimming took 3 bases from V and 7 from J; bases not matched to a gene: 6. Germline assignment: CDR1 DFQATT and CDR2 SNEGSKA (reference sequence). CDR3 length: 14 residues.

This chain uses TRBV7-3 with TRBJ2-1; no clear D gene. The germline gives CDR1 SGHTA, CDR2 FQGTGA. This CDR3 has 13 amino acids. The germline V and J ends were trimmed by 3 bases and 4 bases, with 7 bases remaining between them. The CDR3 region has the DNA TGTGCCAGCAGCTTTGCGGAATACAATGAGCAGTTCTTC. Amino acids: CASSFAEYNEQFF.